This TCR beta chain comes out of a study of blood T cell repertoires in COVID-19. On the study more broadly: From T cells, B-cell-depleted T cells, or PBMCs came the material, which was cDNA or gDNA.

CDR3 length: 16 amino acids. From germline, CDR1 is MDHEN and CDR2 SYDVKM. V lost 5 bases to trimming and J lost 6 bases; unmatched junction nucleotides: 11. In the original analysis: Reference gene primer amplification gave estimated nucleated cell counts. Sequencing used immunoSEQ multiplex PCR; TCRdb keeps in-frame clones, though not all of them. Clone size and the V and J calls come from that table; the DNA yielded D and trimming. The data hold around 260,000 clones, with 84% observed a single time. Participant ages covered roughly 18 to 89 years across some 25 US areas. Sequencing was done on a sample of PBMCs or T cells enriched from blood (not recorded which). The clonotype was recovered from a man aged 25 to 45 with acute COVID-19. The rearrangement uses TRBV28 and TRBJ2-2; 8 nucleotides agree with TRBD1. This CDR3 is CASSSLGQGPPGELFF. The CDR3 DNA is TGTGCCAGCAGTAGCCTCGGACAGGGTCCTCCCGGGGAGCTGTTTTTT.